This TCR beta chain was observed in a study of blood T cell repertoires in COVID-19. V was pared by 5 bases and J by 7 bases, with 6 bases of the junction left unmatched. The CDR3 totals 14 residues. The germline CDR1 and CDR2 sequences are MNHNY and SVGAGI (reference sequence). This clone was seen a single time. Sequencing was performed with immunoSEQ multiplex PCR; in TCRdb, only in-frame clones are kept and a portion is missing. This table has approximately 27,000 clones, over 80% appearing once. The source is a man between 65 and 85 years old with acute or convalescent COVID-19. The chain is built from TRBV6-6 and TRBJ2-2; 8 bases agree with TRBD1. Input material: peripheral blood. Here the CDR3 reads CASSRTGKGGELFF. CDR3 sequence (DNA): TGTGCCAGCAGTAGGACAGGGAAGGGCGGGGAGCTGTTTTTT.